This TCR beta chain was identified in a study of lymphopenia after photon versus proton radiotherapy. The germline gives CDR1 MNHEY, CDR2 SMNVEV (reference sequence). This CDR3 spans 15 amino acids. The V and J ends lost 5 bases and 0 bases, in that order; junction bases with no gene match: 6. As for this clone: Its antigen is unidentified.

Study results and limitations: Photon-treated patients lost naive T cells and TCR diversity; proton-treated stayed stable. Post-nadir TCR diversity decline inversely tracked overall survival among those who died. Survival link was tested only in deceased patients; proton benefit remains a possibility.

Method: immunoSEQ multiplex PCR; TCRdb's copy keeps in-frame clones and lacks some. The table has 30,000 to 45,000 clones, about 85% seen once; the top ten hold under 3.5%. The receptor's source is a man aged 45-65 years with gastric cancer. This sequence joins TRBV27 and TRBJ1-1; 7 bases are shared with TRBD1. This specimen consisted of peripheral blood, obtained from a patient treated with photon-based radiotherapy. CDR3 sequence (DNA): TGTGCCAGCAGTCCCTGGACAGGAGTGAACACTGAAGCTTTCTTT. Translated, it gives CASSPWTGVNTEAFF.